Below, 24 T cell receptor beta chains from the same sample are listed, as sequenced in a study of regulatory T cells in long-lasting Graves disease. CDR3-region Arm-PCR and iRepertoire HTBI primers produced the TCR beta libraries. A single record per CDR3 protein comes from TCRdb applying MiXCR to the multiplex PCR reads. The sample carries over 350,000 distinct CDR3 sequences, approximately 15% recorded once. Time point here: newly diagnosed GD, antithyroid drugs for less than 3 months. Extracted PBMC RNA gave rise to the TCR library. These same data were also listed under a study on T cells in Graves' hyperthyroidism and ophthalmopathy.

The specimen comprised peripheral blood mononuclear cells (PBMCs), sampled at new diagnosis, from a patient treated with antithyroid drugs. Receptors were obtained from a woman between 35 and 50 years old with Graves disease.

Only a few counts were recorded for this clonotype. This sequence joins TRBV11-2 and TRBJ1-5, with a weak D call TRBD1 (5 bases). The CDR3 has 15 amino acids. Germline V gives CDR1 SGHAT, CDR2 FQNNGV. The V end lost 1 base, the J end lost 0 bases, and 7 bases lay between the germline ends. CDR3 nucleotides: TGTGCCAGCAGCTTAGGACAGTATAGCAATCAGCCCCAGCATTTT. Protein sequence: CASSLGQYSNQPQHF.

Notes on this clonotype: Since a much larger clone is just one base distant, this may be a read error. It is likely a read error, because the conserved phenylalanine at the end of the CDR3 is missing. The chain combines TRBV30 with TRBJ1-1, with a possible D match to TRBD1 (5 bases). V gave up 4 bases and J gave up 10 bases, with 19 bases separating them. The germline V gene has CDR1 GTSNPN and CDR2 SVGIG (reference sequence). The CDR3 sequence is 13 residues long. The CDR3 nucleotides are TGTGCCTGGAACGCCGAGCTGGGGCTTGGAGCTTTCCTT. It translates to CAWNAELGLGAFL.

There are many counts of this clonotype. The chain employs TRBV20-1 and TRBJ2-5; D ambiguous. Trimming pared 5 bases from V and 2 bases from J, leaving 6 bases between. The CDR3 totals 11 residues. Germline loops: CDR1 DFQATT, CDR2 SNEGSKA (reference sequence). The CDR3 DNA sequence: TGCAGTGCTCCAAAACAAGAGACCCAGTACTTC. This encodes CSAPKQETQYF.

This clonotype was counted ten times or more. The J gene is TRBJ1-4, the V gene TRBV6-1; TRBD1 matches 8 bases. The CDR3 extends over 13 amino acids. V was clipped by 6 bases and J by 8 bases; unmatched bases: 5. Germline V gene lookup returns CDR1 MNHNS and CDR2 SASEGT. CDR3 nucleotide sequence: TGTGCCAGCAGCGCGGGACAGGTGGAAAAACTGTTTTTT. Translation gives CASSAGQVEKLFF.

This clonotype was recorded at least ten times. The DNA of the CDR3 is TGTGCCAGCAGTTTAGTCAGGGGTGGCACTGAAGCTTTCTTT. As protein: CASSLVRGGTEAFF. V gene TRBV12-3 or TRBV12-4 combines with J gene TRBJ1-1; a possible D gene is TRBD1 (6 bases). V lost 1 base and J lost 4, with 10 bases in between. The CDR3 extends over 14 amino acids.

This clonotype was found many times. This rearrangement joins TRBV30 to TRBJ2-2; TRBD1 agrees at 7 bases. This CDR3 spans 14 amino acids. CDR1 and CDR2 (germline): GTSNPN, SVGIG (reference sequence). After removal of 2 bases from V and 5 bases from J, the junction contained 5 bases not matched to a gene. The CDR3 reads CAWSHMTGTGELFF. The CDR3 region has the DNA TGTGCCTGGAGTCACATGACAGGGACCGGGGAGCTGTTTTTT.

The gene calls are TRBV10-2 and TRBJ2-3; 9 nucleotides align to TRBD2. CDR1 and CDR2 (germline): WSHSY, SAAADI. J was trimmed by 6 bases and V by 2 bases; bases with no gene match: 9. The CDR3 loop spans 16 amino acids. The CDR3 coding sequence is TGCGCCAGCAGTGAGAGAGGTAGCGGGAGATGGGATACGCAGTATTTT. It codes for CASSERGSGRWDTQYF.

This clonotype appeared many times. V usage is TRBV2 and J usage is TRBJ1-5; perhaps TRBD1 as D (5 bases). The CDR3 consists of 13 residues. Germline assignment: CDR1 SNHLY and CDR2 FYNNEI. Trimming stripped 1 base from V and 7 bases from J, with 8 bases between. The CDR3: CASSEGGRQPQHF. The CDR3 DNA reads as TGTGCCAGCAGTGAAGGGGGCCGGCAGCCCCAGCATTTT.

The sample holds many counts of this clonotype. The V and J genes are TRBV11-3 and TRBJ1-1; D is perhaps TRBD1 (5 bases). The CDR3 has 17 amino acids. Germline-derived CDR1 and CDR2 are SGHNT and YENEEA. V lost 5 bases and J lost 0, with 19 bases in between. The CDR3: CASSPSPEQGVNTEAFF. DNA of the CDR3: TGTGCCAGCAGCCCCAGCCCCGAGCAGGGTGTGAACACTGAAGCTTTCTTT. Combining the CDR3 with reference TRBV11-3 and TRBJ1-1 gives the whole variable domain EAGVVQSPRYKIIEKKQPVAFWCNPISGHNTLYWYLQNLGQGPELLIRYENEEAVDDSQLPKDRFSAERLKGVDSTLKIQPAELGDSAVYLCASSPSPEQGVNTEAFFGQGTRLTVV.

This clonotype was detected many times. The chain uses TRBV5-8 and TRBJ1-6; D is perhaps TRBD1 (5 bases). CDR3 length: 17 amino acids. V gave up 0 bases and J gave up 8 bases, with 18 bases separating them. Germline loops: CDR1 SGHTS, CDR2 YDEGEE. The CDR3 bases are TGTGCCAGCAGCTTGGTCTGGGGGGGACCCTTGGATTCACCCCTCCACTTT. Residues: CASSLVWGGPLDSPLHF.

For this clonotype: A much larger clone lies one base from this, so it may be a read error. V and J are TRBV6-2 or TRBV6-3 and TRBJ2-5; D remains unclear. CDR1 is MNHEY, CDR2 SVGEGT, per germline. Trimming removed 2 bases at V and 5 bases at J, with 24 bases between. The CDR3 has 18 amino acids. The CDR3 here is CASSYTTDAAVGLETQYF. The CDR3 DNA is TGTGCCAGCAGTTACACCACCGATGCGGCGGTGGGGTTGGAGACCCAGTACTTC.

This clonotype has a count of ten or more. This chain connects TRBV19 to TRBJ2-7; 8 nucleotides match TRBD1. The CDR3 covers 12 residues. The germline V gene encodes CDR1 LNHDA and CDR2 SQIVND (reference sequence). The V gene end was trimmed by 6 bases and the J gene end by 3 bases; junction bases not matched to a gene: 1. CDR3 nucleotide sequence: TGTGCCAGTAGCGACAGGGGCTACGAGCAGTACTTC. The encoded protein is CASSDRGYEQYF.

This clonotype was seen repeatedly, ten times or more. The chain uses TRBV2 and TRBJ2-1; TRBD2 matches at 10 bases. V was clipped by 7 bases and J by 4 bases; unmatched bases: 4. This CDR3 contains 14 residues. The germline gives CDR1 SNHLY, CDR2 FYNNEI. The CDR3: CASTASGSYNEQFF. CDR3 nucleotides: TGTGCCAGCACTGCTAGCGGGAGTTACAATGAGCAGTTCTTC.

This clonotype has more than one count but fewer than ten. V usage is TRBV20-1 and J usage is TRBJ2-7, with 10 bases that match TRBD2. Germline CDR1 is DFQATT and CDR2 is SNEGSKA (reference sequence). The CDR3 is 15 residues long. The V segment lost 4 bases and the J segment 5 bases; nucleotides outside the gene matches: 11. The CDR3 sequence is CSATYPGLAFHEQYF. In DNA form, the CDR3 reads TGCAGTGCTACCTACCCGGGACTAGCGTTCCACGAGCAGTACTTC.

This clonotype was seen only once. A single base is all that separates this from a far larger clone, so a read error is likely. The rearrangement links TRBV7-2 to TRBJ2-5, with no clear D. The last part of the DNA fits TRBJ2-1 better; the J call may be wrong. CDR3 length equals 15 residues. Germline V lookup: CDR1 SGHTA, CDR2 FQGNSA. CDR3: CASSFRLTADNEQFF. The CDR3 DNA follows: TGTGCCAGCAGCTTTCGGCTAACTGCCGACAATGAGCAGTTCTTC.

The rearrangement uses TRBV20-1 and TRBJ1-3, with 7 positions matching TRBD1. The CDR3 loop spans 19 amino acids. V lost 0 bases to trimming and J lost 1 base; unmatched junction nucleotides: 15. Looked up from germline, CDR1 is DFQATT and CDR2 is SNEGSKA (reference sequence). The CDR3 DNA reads TGCAGTGCTAGAGACAGGGGACAGTCTTCTTTGAGGTCTGGAAACACCATATATTTT. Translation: CSARDRGQSSLRSGNTIYF.

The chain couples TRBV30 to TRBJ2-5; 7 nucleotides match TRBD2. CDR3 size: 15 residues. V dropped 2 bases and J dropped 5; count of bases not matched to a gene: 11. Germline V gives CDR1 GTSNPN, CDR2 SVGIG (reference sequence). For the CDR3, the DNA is TGTGCCTGGAGTAGGCCCCGCCGGGGGGTGGAGACCCAGTACTTC. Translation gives CAWSRPRRGVETQYF.

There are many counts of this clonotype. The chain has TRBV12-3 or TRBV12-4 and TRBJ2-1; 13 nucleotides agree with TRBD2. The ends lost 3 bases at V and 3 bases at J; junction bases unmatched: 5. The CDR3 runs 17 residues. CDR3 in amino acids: CASSLRGLAGFYNEQFF. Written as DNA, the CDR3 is TGTGCCAGCAGTTTGAGGGGACTAGCGGGATTCTACAATGAGCAGTTCTTC.

This CDR3 reads CASSRLSLVEANTGELFF. The CDR3 region has the DNA TGTGCCAGCAGCCGTCTTTCTCTTGTAGAAGCGAACACCGGGGAGCTGTTTTTT. J is TRBJ2-2 and V is TRBV5-5, with D uncertain. Per the germline V gene, CDR1 is SGHKS and CDR2 is YYEKEE (reference sequence). The ends were cut back, 4 bases at V and 0 bases at J, with 19 bases in the middle. The length of the CDR3 is 18 residues.

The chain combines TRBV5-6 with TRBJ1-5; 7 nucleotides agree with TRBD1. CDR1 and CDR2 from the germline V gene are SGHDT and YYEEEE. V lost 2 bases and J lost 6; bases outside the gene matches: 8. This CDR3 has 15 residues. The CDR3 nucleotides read TGTGCCAGCAGCTTACAGGGGCTTCAGGGTCAGCCCCAGCATTTT. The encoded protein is CASSLQGLQGQPQHF.

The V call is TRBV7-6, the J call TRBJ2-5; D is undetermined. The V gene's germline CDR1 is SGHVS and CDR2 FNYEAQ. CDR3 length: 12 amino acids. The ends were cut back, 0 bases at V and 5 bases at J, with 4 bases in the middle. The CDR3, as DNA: TGTGCCAGCAGCTTAGCGTGGGAGACCCAGTACTTC. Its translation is CASSLAWETQYF.

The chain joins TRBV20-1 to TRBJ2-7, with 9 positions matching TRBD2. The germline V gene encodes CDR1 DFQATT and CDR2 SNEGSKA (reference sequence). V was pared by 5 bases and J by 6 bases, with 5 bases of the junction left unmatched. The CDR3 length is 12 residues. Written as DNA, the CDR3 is TGCAGTGCTGGGGGACTAGCTACCGAGCAGTACTTC. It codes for CSAGGLATEQYF.

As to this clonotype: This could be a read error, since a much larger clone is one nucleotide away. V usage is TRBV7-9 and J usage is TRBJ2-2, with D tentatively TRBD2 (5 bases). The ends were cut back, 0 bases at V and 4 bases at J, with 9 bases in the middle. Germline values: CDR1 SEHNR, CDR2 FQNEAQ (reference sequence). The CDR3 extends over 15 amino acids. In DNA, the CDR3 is TGTGCCAGCAGCTTAGCGGGAGTGATCACCGGGGAGCTGTTTTTT. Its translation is CASSLAGVITGELFF.

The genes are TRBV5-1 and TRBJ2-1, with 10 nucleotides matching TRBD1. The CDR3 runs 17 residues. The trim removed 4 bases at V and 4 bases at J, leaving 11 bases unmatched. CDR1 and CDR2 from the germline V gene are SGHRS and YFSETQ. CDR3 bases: TGCGCCAGCAGCGATTGGGACAGGGGTATTGGGTACAATGAGCAGTTCTTC. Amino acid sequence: CASSDWDRGIGYNEQFF. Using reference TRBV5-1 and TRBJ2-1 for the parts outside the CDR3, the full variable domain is KAGVTQTPRYLIKTRGQQVTLSCSPISGHRSVSWYQQTPGQGLQFLFEYFSETQRNKGNFPGRFSGRQFSNSRSEMNVSTLELGDSALYLCASSDWDRGIGYNEQFFGPGTRLTVL.